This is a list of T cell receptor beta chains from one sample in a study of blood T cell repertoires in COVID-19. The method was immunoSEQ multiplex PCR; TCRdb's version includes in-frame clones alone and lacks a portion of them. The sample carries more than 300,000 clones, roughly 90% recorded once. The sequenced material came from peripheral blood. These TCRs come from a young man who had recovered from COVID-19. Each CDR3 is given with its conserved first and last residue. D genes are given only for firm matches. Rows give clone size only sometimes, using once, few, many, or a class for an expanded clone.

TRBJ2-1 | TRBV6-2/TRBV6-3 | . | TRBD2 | CASSNLLAGGLNEQFF | TGTGCCAGCAGTAACCTACTAGCGGGGGGGCTCAATGAGCAGTTCTTC
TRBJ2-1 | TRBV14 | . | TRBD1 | CASSQAGTGGNEQFF | TGTGCCAGCAGCCAAGCCGGGACAGGGGGTAATGAGCAGTTCTTC
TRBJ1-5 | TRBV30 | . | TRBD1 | CAWSVQGGNQPQHF | TGTGCCTGGAGTGTACAGGGGGGGAACCAGCCCCAGCATTTT
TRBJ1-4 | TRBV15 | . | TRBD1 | CATSRVPAGYSTGVEKLFF | TGTGCCACCAGCAGAGTCCCCGCAGGTTATTCGACAGGGGTTGAAAAACTGTTTTTT
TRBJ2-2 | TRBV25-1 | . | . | CASRTGSGELFF | TGTGCCAGCAGAACAGGGTCCGGGGAGCTGTTTTTT
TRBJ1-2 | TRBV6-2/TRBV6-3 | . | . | CASSPATQVYGYTF | TGTGCCAGCAGTCCAGCCACACAGGTCTATGGCTACACCTTC
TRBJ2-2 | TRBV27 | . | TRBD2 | CASSLVAGGPVTGELFF | TGTGCCAGCAGTTTAGTAGCGGGGGGGCCAGTCACCGGGGAGCTGTTTTTT
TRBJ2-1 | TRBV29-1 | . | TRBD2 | CSATGGSHNEQFF | TGCAGCGCCACCGGGGGGTCCCACAATGAGCAGTTCTTC
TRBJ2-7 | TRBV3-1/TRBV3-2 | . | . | CASSQRGGYEQYF | TGTGCCAGCAGCCAAAGGGGGGGCTACGAGCAGTACTTC
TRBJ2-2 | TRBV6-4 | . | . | CASSEGALTGELFF | TGTGCCAGCAGTGAGGGGGCCCTCACCGGGGAGCTGTTTTTT
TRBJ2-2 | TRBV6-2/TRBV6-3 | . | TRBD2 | CASSGGLAPNTGELFF | TGTGCCAGCAGTGGGGGACTAGCGCCTAACACCGGGGAGCTGTTTTTT
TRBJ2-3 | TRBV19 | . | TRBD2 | CASSMGGRGTDTQYF | TGTGCCAGTAGTATGGGAGGGAGAGGCACAGATACGCAGTATTTT
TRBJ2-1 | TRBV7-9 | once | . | CASSLRLVGDEQFF | TGTGCCAGCAGCTTACGACTAGTGGGCGATGAGCAGTTCTTC
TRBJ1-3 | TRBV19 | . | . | CASSITPSGGTIYF | TGTGCCAGTAGTATAACCCCCAGCGGAGGCACCATATATTTT
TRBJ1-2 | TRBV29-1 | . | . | CSVEVNYGYTF | TGCAGCGTTGAAGTAAACTATGGCTACACCTTC
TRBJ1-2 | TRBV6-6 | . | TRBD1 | CASSFIGTDLYGYTF | TGTGCCAGCAGTTTCATCGGGACAGACCTCTATGGCTACACCTTC
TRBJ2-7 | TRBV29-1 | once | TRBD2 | CSVAGGAYEQYF | TGCAGCGTTGCGGGGGGAGCCTACGAGCAGTACTTC
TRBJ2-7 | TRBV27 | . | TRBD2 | CASSLAGALSHEQYF | TGTGCCAGCAGCCTAGCGGGGGCCCTCTCCCACGAGCAGTACTTC
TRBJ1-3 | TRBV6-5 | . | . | CASSSTSGNTIYF | TGTGCCAGCAGTTCTACGTCCGGAAACACCATATATTTT
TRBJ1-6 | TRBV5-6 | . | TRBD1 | CASSTRQGRETSPLHF | TGTGCCAGCAGCACGAGACAGGGTAGGGAGACTTCACCCCTCCACTTT
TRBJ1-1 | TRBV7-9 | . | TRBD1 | CASSWGDRNTEAFF | TGTGCCAGCAGCTGGGGGGACAGAAACACTGAAGCTTTCTTT
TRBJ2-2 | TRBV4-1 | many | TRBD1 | CASSHNRGNTGELFF | TGCGCCAGCAGCCATAACAGGGGGAACACCGGGGAGCTGTTTTTT
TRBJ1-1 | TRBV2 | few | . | CASMFRVNTEAFF | TGTGCCAGCATGTTCAGGGTGAACACTGAAGCTTTCTTT
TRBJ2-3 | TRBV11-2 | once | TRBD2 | CASERGATDTQYF | TGTGCCAGTGAGCGGGGGGCCACAGATACGCAGTATTTT
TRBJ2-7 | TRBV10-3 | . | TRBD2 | CAISESPLAGASYEQYF | TGTGCCATCAGTGAGTCCCCTCTAGCGGGGGCGTCCTACGAGCAGTACTTC
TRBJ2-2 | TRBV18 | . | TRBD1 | CASSYGQGIGAGELFF | TGTGCCAGCTCCTACGGACAGGGTATTGGAGCCGGGGAGCTGTTTTTT
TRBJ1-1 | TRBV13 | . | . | CASSLGSLEAFF | TGTGCCAGCAGCTTAGGATCCCTGGAGGCTTTCTTT
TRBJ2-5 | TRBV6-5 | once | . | CASSNGEETQYF | TGTGCCAGCAGCAACGGTGAAGAGACCCAGTACTTC
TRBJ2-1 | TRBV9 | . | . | CASSVVSGAYNEQFF | TGTGCCAGCAGCGTAGTAAGCGGAGCCTACAATGAGCAGTTCTTC
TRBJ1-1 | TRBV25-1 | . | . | CASREGEITEAFF | TGTGCCAGCAGAGAGGGTGAGATCACTGAAGCTTTCTTT
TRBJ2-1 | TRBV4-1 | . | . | CASSQGGGDEQFF | TGCGCCAGCAGCCAGGGTGGGGGCGATGAGCAGTTCTTC
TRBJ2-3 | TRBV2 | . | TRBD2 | CASSLLAGGTDTQYF | TGTGCCAGCAGTTTACTAGCGGGGGGTACAGATACGCAGTATTTT
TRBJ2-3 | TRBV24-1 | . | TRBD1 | CATSSTGNPQYF | TGTGCCACCAGCTCGACAGGGAATCCGCAGTATTTT
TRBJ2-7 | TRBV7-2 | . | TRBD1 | CASSLDRGTYEQYF | TGTGCCAGCAGCTTAGACAGGGGCACCTACGAGCAGTACTTC
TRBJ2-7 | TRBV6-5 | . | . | CASSYSLGGRGEQYF | TGTGCCAGCAGTTACTCCCTCGGAGGGCGTGGCGAGCAGTACTTC
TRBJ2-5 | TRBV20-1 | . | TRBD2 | CSASRLAGGETQYF | TGCAGTGCTAGTCGCTTAGCGGGAGGGGAGACCCAGTACTTC
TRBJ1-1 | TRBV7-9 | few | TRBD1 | CASSSGTGRDEAFF | TGTGCCAGCAGCTCCGGGACAGGGAGGGATGAAGCTTTCTTT
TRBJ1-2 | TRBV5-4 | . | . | CASSLPLPSDSGYTF | TGTGCCAGCAGCTTGCCGCTACCGTCGGACTCTGGCTACACCTTC
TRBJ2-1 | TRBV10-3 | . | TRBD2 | CAISEAGTSVTIAEQFF | TGTGCCATCAGTGAGGCCGGGACTAGCGTTACCATAGCTGAGCAGTTCTTC
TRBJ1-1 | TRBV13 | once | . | CASSLSGGYPEAFF | TGTGCCAGCAGCTTAAGTGGAGGGTACCCTGAAGCTTTCTTT
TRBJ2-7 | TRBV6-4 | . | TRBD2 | CASRPPSGDYEQYF | TGTGCCAGCAGACCGCCCAGCGGGGATTACGAGCAGTACTTC
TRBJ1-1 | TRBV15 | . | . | CATSREQKNTEAFF | TGTGCCACCAGCAGAGAGCAGAAGAACACTGAAGCTTTCTTT
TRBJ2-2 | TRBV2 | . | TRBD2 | CASRGSSGRSTGELFF | TGTGCCAGCAGAGGGTCTAGCGGGAGATCGACCGGGGAGCTGTTTTTT
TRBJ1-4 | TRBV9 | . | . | CASSVDGGTKNEKLFF | TGTGCCAGCAGCGTAGACGGAGGGACCAAAAATGAAAAACTGTTTTTT
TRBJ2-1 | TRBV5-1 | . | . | CASSGDYGEQFF | TGCGCCAGCAGCGGAGACTACGGTGAGCAGTTCTTC
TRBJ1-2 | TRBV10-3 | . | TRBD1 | CAITPTGAESYYGYTF | TGTGCCATCACCCCTACAGGGGCAGAGAGCTACTATGGCTACACCTTC
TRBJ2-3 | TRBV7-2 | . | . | CASSLKGGGAGSTDTQYF | TGTGCCAGCAGCTTAAAAGGGGGGGGAGCGGGGTCCACAGATACGCAGTATTTT
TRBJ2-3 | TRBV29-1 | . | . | CSVEDTGDTQYF | TGCAGCGTTGAGGACACGGGAGATACGCAGTATTTT
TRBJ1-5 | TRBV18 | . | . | CASSPGSNQPQHF | TGTGCCAGCTCACCCGGGTCGAATCAGCCCCAGCATTTT
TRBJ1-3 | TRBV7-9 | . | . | CASSDNQGGSGNTIYF | TGTGCCAGCAGCGATAATCAGGGTGGCTCTGGAAACACCATATATTTT
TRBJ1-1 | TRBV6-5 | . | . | CASSPGGGRTEAFF | TGTGCCAGCAGTCCCGGGGGGGGCCGAACTGAAGCTTTCTTT
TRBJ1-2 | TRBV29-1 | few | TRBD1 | CSVDRGLGGYTF | TGCAGCGTCGACAGGGGGCTCGGCGGCTACACCTTC
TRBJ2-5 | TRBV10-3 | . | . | CAISGGGQETQYF | TGTGCCATCAGCGGTGGGGGGCAAGAGACCCAGTACTTC
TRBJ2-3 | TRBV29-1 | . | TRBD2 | CSGSGGALDTQYF | TGCAGCGGTAGCGGGGGGGCCTTAGATACGCAGTATTTT
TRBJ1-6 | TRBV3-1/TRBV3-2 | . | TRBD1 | CASSHWETGDSPLHF | TGTGCCAGCAGCCATTGGGAGACAGGGGATTCACCCCTCCACTTT